This T cell receptor beta chain was retrieved from a study of T-cell memory formation after mild COVID-19. Background on the study: TCR clusters were largely donor specific.

The CDR3 spans 15 residues. The germline CDR1 and CDR2 sequences are SGHTA and FQGNSA. With 3 bases clipped from V and 4 bases from J, the junction kept 3 bases outside the gene matches. Study-level results: Clones shrinking from day 15 to 85 showed even CD4/CD8 mixes; later expanders tilted CD4+.

TCRdb recomputed calls from the 5' RACE reads with MiXCR, one row per CDR3 protein. Among over 300,000 distinct CDR3 sequences listed, more than 20% were seen once. On this clonotype itself: Antigen: not known.

What was sequenced was PBMCs or a T cell subset sorted from them (not recorded which). The chain joins TRBV7-2 to TRBJ2-3; TRBD1 matches at 11 bases. The source of this sequence is a young man who had mild COVID-19 (a few samples of this study predate the infection). Cell type and time point are not known. The CDR3 DNA is TGTGCCAGCAGCTTGGACAGGGGGCTTCCAGATACGCAGTATTTT. Translation gives CASSLDRGLPDTQYF.